Listed here is a single T cell receptor (beta chain). The antigen it binds to is not known. No much larger clone exists at a distance of one base, and base qualities are not known. To demonstrate the VDJtools post-analysis software, the study profiled TCR beta repertoires from the peripheral blood of about 13 young patients with multiple sclerosis. The multiple sclerosis patients were children and adolescents ranging in age from roughly 6 to 15 years. This sample was taken from a study of post-analysis software for immune sequencing data (dated by TCRdb to the mid-2010s). Some background on the complete study: Disease courses on record covered relapsing-remitting, secondary progressive and progressive-relapsing multiple sclerosis, though some patients had no subtype annotation. The multiple sclerosis patient repertoires were compared with 11 previously published healthy control repertoires from donors aged 6 to 25 years. A subset of samples was prepared in parallel using single-end sample barcoding, then pooled and co-amplified after Illumina adapter ligation. The paper's findings and limits, for the study overall: Direct clustering with F measure showed strong co-clustering of samples prepared in the same batch, prompting a batch-effect correction. The control group was slightly older than the multiple sclerosis patient group. Multiple sclerosis patients had significantly lower normalized Chao1 diversity than controls, a result that suggests substantial peripheral T-cell clonal expansion. Patients showed significantly higher frequencies than controls for a handful of TRBV segments, among them TRBV5-6, TRBV5-1 and TRBV20-1.

The library was built by means of PCR. The sample was run on an Illumina HiSeq 2500. To reduce PCR and sequencing biases, unique molecular identifiers were incorporated into the TCR beta cDNA libraries. About 0.5 million cDNA molecules were obtained for every 1 to 10 million input T cells, so each molecule roughly corresponded to one T cell. The same protocol used for the earlier healthy control dataset was applied to prepare and sequence the patient libraries. Samples belonging to the same batch were prepared together, multiplexed and sequenced on a shared HiSeq lane. Per the source publication's procedure: MIGEC handled the raw barcoded reads, throwing out single-read molecular identifier groups before consensus assembly and CDR3 extraction. VDJtools was used for post-analysis of the clonotype tables, with diversity normalized by down-sampling every dataset to the smallest sample size. To correct batch-related cross-sample contamination, repertoire overlap clustering matched CDR3 amino acid sequences but not nucleotide sequences. In-frame beta chains were kept once TCRdb had trimmed the public reads at Q25 with fastp and called clones with MiXCR. Here each entry gathers all rows of one CDR3 protein and keeps the most common genes and DNA. TCRdb, not the original authors, processed these V and J calls. Within this sample are more than 450,000 distinct CDR3 sequences, with approximately 34% of them counted one time only. In total, the top ten clones hold 4.5% to 7.5% of the sample.

The germline V gene specifies SQVTM as CDR1 and ANQGSEA as CDR2. V sheds 4 bases and J sheds 4 bases, leaving 18 bases between their ends. The CDR3 measures 15 amino acids from cysteine to phenylalanine. CDR3 DNA only is kept here, 45 bases in frame from base 1. The rearranged chain carries TRBV29-1 and TRBJ2-3; the D segment could be TRBD1, given 5 matching bases. Sequenced material: blood. The receptor comes from a girl aged 2-17 years with multiple sclerosis. The CDR3: CSVAVAGRRADTQYF. The sequenced DNA: TGCAGCGTTGCCGTGGCAGGGCGTCGGGCAGATACGCAGTATTTT.